Shown below are 32 T cell receptor beta chains from a single sample sequenced in a study of untreated major depressive disorder. For these receptors, no antigen is known. Some clones are missing from TCRdb's copy, which holds only in-frame ones; the method was immunoSEQ multiplex PCR. The table lists 17,000 or so clones, 80% to 95% of them singletons. Study results and limitations: Depressed patients' CD4+ T cells carried increased TRBV05-01 (Vbeta 5.1) usage versus control CD4+ T cells.

The sequenced material came from CD4+ T cells from PBMCs. Source of these receptors: a middle-aged woman with major depressive disorder.

The rearrangement uses TRBV7-9 and TRBJ2-1; 14 nucleotides agree with TRBD2. This CDR3 spans 15 amino acids. The V gene's germline CDR1 is SEHNR and CDR2 FQNEAQ (reference sequence). With V trimmed by 3 bases and J by 8 bases, 3 bases remained unmatched. The CDR3 reads CASSFGTSGSHEQFF. The CDR3 DNA follows: TGTGCCAGCAGCTTTGGGACTAGCGGGAGCCATGAGCAGTTCTTC.

The chain recombines TRBV19 with TRBJ1-2, with D hard to call. CDR3 size: 12 residues. Between the trimmed V and J ends, which lost 5 bases and 8 bases, there was a span of 12 bases. The germline V gene encodes CDR1 LNHDA and CDR2 SQIVND (reference sequence). CDR3 protein: CASSLERVGYTF. The CDR3 DNA is TGTGCCAGTAGTCTCGAAAGAGTAGGCTACACCTTC.

This clone appeared once. The V and J genes are TRBV18 and TRBJ1-6; D gene ambiguous. Per the germline V gene, CDR1 is KGHSH and CDR2 is LQKENI. The CDR3 length is 15 residues. Trimming left V 3 bases short and J 5 bases short, with 11 bases between. CDR3 loop: CASSPGRADNSPLHF. The DNA of the CDR3 is TGTGCCAGCTCACCGGGAAGGGCAGATAATTCACCCCTCCACTTT.

This clone showed up just once. The chain is built from TRBV11-1 and TRBJ2-2; 10 nucleotides agree with TRBD1. The trim removed 4 bases at V and 5 bases at J, leaving 7 bases unmatched. This CDR3 spans 16 amino acids. Per germline, CDR1 SGHAT and CDR2 FQDESV (reference sequence). In DNA, the CDR3 is TGTGCCAGCAGCTCCAGGACAGGGGGGGGTACCGGGGAGCTGTTTTTT. Amino acids: CASSSRTGGGTGELFF.

The chain uses TRBV2 and TRBJ1-2, with D possibly being TRBD1 (6 bases). CDR1 and CDR2 from the germline V gene are SNHLY and FYNNEI. This CDR3 is 13 amino acids long. Trimming pared 8 bases from V and 8 bases from J, leaving 18 bases between. CDR3 coding DNA: TGTGCCAGCCCCGGGGGCGTCCCGCAGGGCTACACCTTC. Encoded protein: CASPGGVPQGYTF.

The chain has TRBV2 and TRBJ2-7; 7 nucleotides line up with TRBD2. Germline CDR1 is SNHLY and CDR2 is FYNNEI. The V gene end was trimmed by 6 bases and the J gene end by 4 bases; junction bases not matched to a gene: 6. This CDR3 has 13 amino acids. In nucleotides, the CDR3 is TGTGCCAGCAGGCCCCTAGCGGCATACGAGCAGTACGTC. Encoded protein: CASRPLAAYEQYV.

The rearrangement uses TRBV5-4 and TRBJ2-2; perhaps D is TRBD1 or TRBD2 (5 bases each). Per germline, CDR1 SGHNT and CDR2 YYREEE (reference sequence). Deletions cut 6 bases from V and 4 bases from J, with 19 bases between. The CDR3 totals 16 residues. Written as DNA, the CDR3 is TGTGCCAGCACCTCCGGGACGGCTCGCGTCACCGGGGAGCTGTTTTTT. Translation gives CASTSGTARVTGELFF.

V usage is TRBV25-1 and J usage is TRBJ2-2; 9 positions match TRBD1. The CDR3 loop spans 16 amino acids. Germline loops: CDR1 MGHDK, CDR2 SYGVNS. Losses at the gene ends were 0 bases for V and 6 bases for J; bases not matched to a gene: 5. CDR3 amino acids: CASSEYRQGVPGELFF. CDR3 DNA sequence: TGTGCCAGCAGTGAATATAGACAGGGGGTCCCCGGGGAGCTGTTTTTT.

V usage is TRBV30 and J usage is TRBJ2-7; D unresolved. The CDR3 is 16 amino acids. Germline CDR1 GTSNPN, CDR2 SVGIG (reference sequence). Trimming removed 4 bases at V and 6 bases at J, with 25 bases between. The DNA for the CDR3 is TGTGCCTGGACTCGCCGAGTGGGCTCAAGGGTGCTCGAGCAGTACTTC. Translating it yields CAWTRRVGSRVLEQYF.

This sequence joins TRBV2 and TRBJ1-3, with 9 bases lining up with TRBD1. The V and J ends lost 10 bases and 4 bases, in that order; junction bases with no gene match: 5. Germline loops: CDR1 SNHLY, CDR2 FYNNEI. CDR3 length: 13 amino acids. As DNA, the CDR3 is TGTGCCAAACAGGGGGCGGAAGGAAACACCATATATTTT. Translated: CAKQGAEGNTIYF.

J is TRBJ1-4 and V is TRBV15; a weak D match, TRBD1 (6 bases). Germline loops: CDR1 LNHNV, CDR2 YYDKDF (reference sequence). Trimming shortened V by 1 base and J by 8 bases, and 14 bases separated the two germline ends. The CDR3 sequence is 15 residues long. The CDR3 region is CATSRVGGLGEKLFF. CDR3 in DNA: TGTGCCACCAGCAGAGTTGGGGGGCTCGGAGAAAAACTGTTTTTT.

The chain has TRBV7-9 and TRBJ1-2, with D uncertain. V was trimmed by 5 bases and J by 1 base, leaving 8 bases between them. Germline V gene sequence: CDR1 SEHNR, CDR2 FQNEAQ (reference sequence). The length of the CDR3 is 13 residues. Here the CDR3 DNA reads TGTGCCAGCAGCCTCGGCATTAACTATGGCTACACCTTC. Protein product: CASSLGINYGYTF.

The CDR3, as DNA: TGCGCCAGCAGCTTTCGGGGAGCAGGAAACACCATATATTTT. It codes for CASSFRGAGNTIYF. V is TRBV5-1 and J is TRBJ1-3; D remains ambiguous. CDR3 length: 14 amino acids. CDR1 and CDR2 from the germline V gene are SGHRS and YFSETQ. Trimming removed 2 bases at V and 4 bases at J, with 10 bases between.

On this clone itself: Germline is not matched at one junction end, which may reflect a read error. The chain carries TRBV10-3 and TRBJ1-1; no clear D gene. Germline assignment: CDR1 ENHRY and CDR2 SYGVKD. The CDR3 is 12 residues long. CDR3 DNA: TGTGCCATAAGTGAGACCGGCTTTGAAGCTTTCTTT. It translates to CAISETGFEAFF.

This clone appeared a single time. The chain links TRBV5-6 to TRBJ1-2; D is uncertain. CDR3 size: 12 residues. The germline V and J ends were trimmed by 4 bases and 3 bases, with 7 bases remaining between them. Per the germline V gene, CDR1 is SGHDT and CDR2 is YYEEEE. CDR3 nucleotides: TGTGCCAGCAGCAGGGTGGACTATGGCTACACCTTC. Translating gives CASSRVDYGYTF.

V usage is TRBV19 and J usage is TRBJ2-7; the D is unclear. V was cut by 10 bases and J by 3 bases, with 13 bases left in between. Germline V gene lookup returns CDR1 LNHDA and CDR2 SQIVND (reference sequence). This CDR3 is built from 12 residues. The CDR3 nucleotides are TGTGCCACCTCCCCAGCCCGCTACGAGCAGTACTTC. It is translated as CATSPARYEQYF.

The chain recombines TRBV5-1 with TRBJ1-4; a possible D gene is TRBD1 (5 bases). Per germline, CDR1 SGHRS and CDR2 YFSETQ. The CDR3 is made up of 15 amino acids. The V gene lost 0 bases and the J gene lost 7 bases, with 13 bases spanning the gap. The CDR3 protein is CASSLVDSKAEKLFF. CDR3 sequence (DNA): TGCGCCAGCAGCTTGGTTGACAGCAAAGCTGAAAAACTGTTTTTT.

CDR3: CASSLEGFSPNGYTF. As DNA, the CDR3 is TGTGCCAGCAGCTTAGAAGGATTTTCACCCAATGGCTACACCTTC. The J gene is TRBJ1-2, the V gene TRBV5-4; D remains ambiguous. This CDR3 is 15 amino acids long. The V gene lost 2 bases and the J gene lost 6 bases, with 17 bases spanning the gap. The germline CDR1 and CDR2 sequences are SGHNT and YYREEE (reference sequence).

This rearrangement joins TRBV14 to TRBJ1-2; weak D call: TRBD1 (5 bases). V gave up 1 base and J gave up 8 bases, with 11 bases separating them. Germline V lookup: CDR1 SGHDN, CDR2 FVKESK. The CDR3 loop spans 13 amino acids. The CDR3 loop reads CASSQVGGVGYTF. In nucleotides, the CDR3 is TGTGCCAGCAGCCAAGTGGGGGGTGTGGGCTACACCTTC.

The rearrangement uses TRBV5-1 and TRBJ2-1; the D gene is possibly TRBD2 (5 bases). There are 15 residues in the CDR3. Germline V gene sequence: CDR1 SGHRS, CDR2 YFSETQ. The V and J ends lost 0 bases and 5 bases respectively, with 12 bases between them. The chain's CDR3 is CASSLVWAGDNEQFF. CDR3 bases: TGCGCCAGCAGCTTGGTATGGGCCGGGGACAATGAGCAGTTCTTC.

The chain carries TRBV30 and TRBJ2-2, with a tentative D call TRBD2 (6 bases). In germline, CDR1 is GTSNPN, CDR2 SVGIG (reference sequence). V lost 6 bases and J 5 bases, leaving 22 bases between the germline ends. The CDR3 is made up of 16 amino acids. The CDR3 DNA reads TGTGCCTGTTCCCCTTGGGAGCTAGCGTTGACCGGGGAGCTGTTTTTT. Amino acids: CACSPWELALTGELFF.

The chain uses TRBV5-1 and TRBJ1-1, with D maybe TRBD1 (5 bases). Trimming took off 0 bases at V and 7 bases at J, with 16 bases between the two ends. CDR1 is SGHRS and CDR2 is YFSETQ in the germline V gene. The CDR3 contains 15 residues. The chain's CDR3 is CASSLDRPSPHEAFF. The CDR3 DNA reads TGCGCCAGCAGCTTGGACAGGCCTAGCCCTCATGAAGCTTTCTTT.

The chain combines TRBV7-2 with TRBJ2-1; 9 bases are a match to TRBD2. The CDR3 is 16 residues long. V shed 4 bases, J shed 7 bases, and the junction held 11 bases outside the gene matches. Germline CDR1 SGHTA, CDR2 FQGNSA. The CDR3 DNA reads as TGTGCCAGCAGCTACAGAGGGCTAGCGGGAAGAAATGAGCAGTTCTTC. This gives the protein CASSYRGLAGRNEQFF.

J is TRBJ2-1 and V is TRBV19; 12 nucleotides align to TRBD2. CDR1 is LNHDA, CDR2 SQIVND, per germline (reference sequence). V was pared by 3 bases and J by 7 bases, with 13 bases of the junction left unmatched. The CDR3 contains 18 residues. In DNA form, the CDR3 reads TGTGCCAGTAGTATCAGGGGGCGACTAGCGGGAGTACCGAATGAGCAGTTCTTC. Translation: CASSIRGRLAGVPNEQFF.

The chain combines TRBV30 with TRBJ2-7; maybe TRBD2 (6 bases). Between the trimmed V and J ends, which lost 0 bases and 4 bases, there was a span of 19 bases. Looked up from germline, CDR1 is GTSNPN and CDR2 is SVGIG (reference sequence). The CDR3 extends over 16 amino acids. Here the CDR3 DNA reads TGTGCCTGGAGTGTCCAACGGGGAGGAGGGAGGTACGAGCAGTACTTC. Residues: CAWSVQRGGGRYEQYF.

The chain employs TRBV7-2 and TRBJ1-5; D is uncertain. The V end was cut by 3 bases, the J end by 0 bases, with 9 bases between. The CDR3 sequence is 15 residues long. Germline loops: CDR1 SGHTA, CDR2 FQGNSA. Here the CDR3 reads CASSFQGGSNQPQHF. The CDR3 bases are TGTGCCAGCAGCTTCCAAGGAGGTAGCAATCAGCCCCAGCATTTT. Based on the CDR3 plus reference TRBV7-2 and TRBJ1-5, the full variable domain is GAGVSQSPSNKVTEKGKDVELRCDPISGHTALYWYRQSLGQGLEFLIYFQGNSAPDKSGLPSDRFSAERTGGSVSTLTIQRTQQEDSAVYLCASSFQGGSNQPQHFGDGTRLSIL.

The chain employs TRBV15 and TRBJ2-2; the D is unclear. Trimming removed 3 bases at V and 5 bases at J, with 7 bases between. The germline gives CDR1 LNHNV, CDR2 YYDKDF (reference sequence). The CDR3 sequence is 13 residues long. The CDR3 nucleotides are TGTGCCACCAGCAGGGCTGTAACCGGGGAGCTGTTTTTT. Translated, it gives CATSRAVTGELFF.

The chain carries TRBV5-6 and TRBJ1-2, with D perhaps TRBD1 (5 bases). CDR3 length: 14 residues. Germline V gene sequence: CDR1 SGHDT, CDR2 YYEEEE. V lost 4 bases and J 8 bases, leaving 18 bases between the germline ends. The CDR3 here is CASSLGTSHVGYTF. Written as DNA, the CDR3 is TGTGCCAGCAGCCTAGGGACCTCCCACGTCGGCTACACCTTC.

V usage is TRBV7-9 and J usage is TRBJ1-3, with D unresolved. This CDR3 is built from 11 residues. The germline V gene encodes CDR1 SEHNR and CDR2 FQNEAQ (reference sequence). V lost 2 bases and J 11 bases, leaving 7 bases between the germline ends. The CDR3 here is CASSLLKPIYF. As DNA, the CDR3 is TGTGCCAGCAGCTTATTGAAGCCCATATATTTT.

This clone was detected once. The chain is built from TRBV6-1 and TRBJ2-1; maybe TRBD2 (7 bases). The CDR3 consists of 17 residues. Germline V gene data show CDR1 as MNHNS and CDR2 as SASEGT. V lost 2 bases, J lost 0 bases, and 14 bases lay in between. The CDR3 region is CASSELGGGFSYNEQFF. Written as DNA, the CDR3 is TGTGCCAGCAGTGAATTGGGGGGGGGCTTCTCCTACAATGAGCAGTTCTTC.

This clone was seen only once. The chain combines TRBV30 with TRBJ2-7, with D perhaps TRBD1 (6 bases). Trimming stripped 0 bases from V and 3 bases from J, with 12 bases between. Germline-derived CDR1 and CDR2 are GTSNPN and SVGIG (reference sequence). The CDR3 is 14 residues long. CDR3 nucleotides: TGTGCCTGGAGTGTACAGGGCTTCATCTACGAGCAGTACTTC. The encoded protein is CAWSVQGFIYEQYF. Variable domain in full (rest from reference TRBV30 and TRBJ2-7): SQTIHQWPATLVQPVGSPLSLECTVEGTSNPNLYWYRQAAGRGLQLLFYSVGIGQISSEVPQNLSASRPQDRQFILSSKKLLLSDSGFYLCAWSVQGFIYEQYFGPGTRLTVT.

The V gene is TRBV2, the J gene TRBJ1-1; D is ambiguous. The CDR3 has 16 amino acids. Germline V gene data show CDR1 as SNHLY and CDR2 as FYNNEI. Deletions cut 7 bases from V and 7 bases from J, with 25 bases between. CDR3 residues: CASNGKMGLVEGEAFF. The CDR3, as DNA: TGTGCCAGCAACGGTAAGATGGGCCTCGTAGAGGGTGAAGCTTTCTTT.